These T cell receptor beta chains were read from a single sample in a study of cytomegalovirus exposure and HLA in healthy donors. This table comes from immunoSEQ multiplex PCR, and its TCRdb copy is limited to in-frame clones, with some not included. The data hold some 170,000 clones, with roughly 82% observed a single time. The sequenced material came from PBMCs. These receptor sequences come from a girl aged 10-17 years in good health and CMV-seropositive. Each CDR3 is given with its conserved first and last residue. The order of the fields is clone size, J gene, D gene, V gene, CDR3 protein, CDR3 DNA. The D gene is left open where the match is weak. Clone size appears in some rows only: once, few, many, or a class for an expanded clone.

clone size: -
J gene: TRBJ1-3
D gene: -
V gene: TRBV6-4
CDR3 protein: CASSDSWYLRGNTIYF
CDR3 DNA: TGTGCCAGCAGTGACTCTTGGTACTTGCGAGGAAACACCATATATTTT

clone size: -
J gene: TRBJ1-5
D gene: TRBD1
V gene: TRBV4-1
CDR3 protein: CASRQVGQDSNQPQHF
CDR3 DNA: TGCGCCAGCAGACAAGTTGGACAGGATAGCAATCAGCCCCAGCATTTT

clone size: -
J gene: TRBJ2-3
D gene: TRBD1
V gene: TRBV5-1
CDR3 protein: CASSRDRVTDTQYF
CDR3 DNA: TGCGCCAGCAGTCGAGACAGGGTAACAGATACGCAGTATTTT

clone size: -
J gene: TRBJ1-3
D gene: -
V gene: TRBV9
CDR3 protein: CASSVLERTSGNTIYF
CDR3 DNA: TGTGCCAGCAGCGTACTGGAGAGAACCTCTGGAAACACCATATATTTT

clone size: -
J gene: TRBJ1-5
D gene: -
V gene: TRBV28
CDR3 protein: CASSLSGGVNQPQHF
CDR3 DNA: TGTGCCAGCAGTTTATCGGGGGGCGTCAATCAGCCCCAGCATTTT

clone size: once
J gene: TRBJ1-2
D gene: -
V gene: TRBV11-3
CDR3 protein: CASSLEDLGWQDRTNYGYTF
CDR3 DNA: TGTGCCAGCAGCTTAGAAGATCTCGGTTGGCAAGACAGGACAAACTATGGCTACACCTTC

clone size: -
J gene: TRBJ2-1
D gene: -
V gene: TRBV19
CDR3 protein: CASSTPPGYNEQFF
CDR3 DNA: TGTGCCAGTAGTACCCCGCCCGGCTACAATGAGCAGTTCTTC

clone size: -
J gene: TRBJ2-1
D gene: -
V gene: TRBV29-1
CDR3 protein: CSVGGQGEWSGNEQFF
CDR3 DNA: TGCAGCGTTGGCGGACAAGGCGAGTGGTCGGGCAATGAGCAGTTCTTC

clone size: -
J gene: TRBJ2-7
D gene: TRBD2
V gene: TRBV6-6
CDR3 protein: CASRPSGAYEQYF
CDR3 DNA: TGTGCCAGCAGGCCTAGCGGTGCCTACGAGCAGTACTTC

clone size: once
J gene: TRBJ2-7
D gene: -
V gene: TRBV30
CDR3 protein: CAWSVGAYEQYF
CDR3 DNA: TGTGCCTGGAGTGTTGGAGCTTACGAGCAGTACTTC

clone size: -
J gene: TRBJ2-1
D gene: -
V gene: TRBV7-3
CDR3 protein: CASRSTGRDNEQFF
CDR3 DNA: TGTGCCAGCAGATCAACGGGTCGAGACAATGAGCAGTTCTTC

clone size: -
J gene: TRBJ1-2
D gene: -
V gene: TRBV5-6
CDR3 protein: CASSLAGGGGGYTF
CDR3 DNA: TGTGCCAGCAGCTTGGCTGGGGGAGGAGGTGGCTACACCTTC

clone size: -
J gene: TRBJ1-1
D gene: -
V gene: TRBV18
CDR3 protein: CASSPPTGPNTEAFF
CDR3 DNA: TGTGCCAGCTCACCACCGACAGGACCGAACACTGAAGCTTTCTTT

clone size: -
J gene: TRBJ2-7
D gene: TRBD1
V gene: TRBV27
CDR3 protein: CASSLSGTGSYEQYF
CDR3 DNA: TGTGCCAGCAGTTTATCCGGGACAGGTTCCTACGAGCAGTACTTC

clone size: -
J gene: TRBJ1-2
D gene: -
V gene: TRBV14
CDR3 protein: CASSKEARYGYTF
CDR3 DNA: TGTGCCAGCAGTAAGGAGGCCCGCTATGGCTACACCTTC

clone size: -
J gene: TRBJ2-7
D gene: -
V gene: TRBV5-6
CDR3 protein: CASSLAADSYEQYF
CDR3 DNA: TGTGCCAGCAGCTTAGCTGCGGACTCCTACGAGCAGTACTTC

clone size: -
J gene: TRBJ1-3
D gene: TRBD1
V gene: TRBV6-5
CDR3 protein: CASTATGASGNTIYF
CDR3 DNA: TGTGCCAGCACCGCGACAGGGGCGTCCGGAAACACCATATATTTT

clone size: once
J gene: TRBJ2-7
D gene: TRBD2
V gene: TRBV28
CDR3 protein: CASSLSGGASGEQYF
CDR3 DNA: TGTGCCAGCAGTCTCAGCGGGGGGGCCAGTGGCGAGCAGTACTTC

clone size: once
J gene: TRBJ1-1
D gene: -
V gene: TRBV6-1
CDR3 protein: CASRLRAGAAEAFF
CDR3 DNA: TGTGCCAGCAGACTCCGGGCGGGGGCCGCTGAAGCTTTCTTT

clone size: -
J gene: TRBJ2-5
D gene: -
V gene: TRBV19
CDR3 protein: CASSMGPGLLQETQYF
CDR3 DNA: TGTGCCAGTAGTATGGGGCCGGGACTGCTCCAAGAGACCCAGTACTTC

clone size: -
J gene: TRBJ2-7
D gene: TRBD1
V gene: TRBV28
CDR3 protein: CASSPGQGTYEQYF
CDR3 DNA: TGTGCCAGCAGTCCCGGACAGGGTACCTACGAGCAGTACTTC

clone size: -
J gene: TRBJ2-7
D gene: -
V gene: TRBV7-2
CDR3 protein: CASSRSSYEQYF
CDR3 DNA: TGTGCCAGCAGCCGTAGCTCCTACGAGCAGTACTTC

clone size: once
J gene: TRBJ2-3
D gene: TRBD2
V gene: TRBV27
CDR3 protein: CASSLTGRIPDTQYF
CDR3 DNA: TGTGCCAGCAGTTTAACCGGGAGGATCCCAGATACGCAGTATTTT

clone size: -
J gene: TRBJ1-3
D gene: -
V gene: TRBV27
CDR3 protein: CASSSKTPWGGNTIYF
CDR3 DNA: TGTGCCAGCAGTTCCAAGACACCTTGGGGCGGAAACACCATATATTTT

clone size: -
J gene: TRBJ2-3
D gene: TRBD2
V gene: TRBV19
CDR3 protein: CASSIREGTQYF
CDR3 DNA: TGTGCCAGTAGTATAAGGGAGGGTACGCAGTATTTT

clone size: few
J gene: TRBJ2-6
D gene: TRBD1
V gene: TRBV28
CDR3 protein: CASSTGQGGSGANVLTF
CDR3 DNA: TGTGCCAGCAGTACGGGACAGGGTGGGTCTGGGGCCAACGTCCTGACTTTC

clone size: -
J gene: TRBJ2-2
D gene: -
V gene: TRBV7-3
CDR3 protein: CASSSQGTAGELFF
CDR3 DNA: TGTGCCAGCAGCTCCCAGGGAACGGCCGGGGAGCTGTTTTTT

clone size: -
J gene: TRBJ1-3
D gene: -
V gene: TRBV7-8
CDR3 protein: CASSLSAWGNTIYF
CDR3 DNA: TGTGCCAGCAGCTTGAGTGCGTGGGGAAACACCATATATTTT

clone size: -
J gene: TRBJ2-7
D gene: TRBD2
V gene: TRBV27
CDR3 protein: CASGTSDSTSYEQYF
CDR3 DNA: TGTGCCAGCGGGACTAGTGACTCTACCTCCTACGAGCAGTACTTC

clone size: -
J gene: TRBJ2-1
D gene: TRBD2
V gene: TRBV2
CDR3 protein: CASRGTSLNEQFF
CDR3 DNA: TGTGCCAGCAGGGGGACTAGCCTCAATGAGCAGTTCTTC

clone size: few
J gene: TRBJ2-7
D gene: -
V gene: TRBV7-9
CDR3 protein: CASSLVVDRAYEQYF
CDR3 DNA: TGTGCCAGCAGCTTAGTCGTTGACAGAGCCTACGAGCAGTACTTC

clone size: once
J gene: TRBJ2-7
D gene: TRBD2
V gene: TRBV5-1
CDR3 protein: CASSTGLAGAYEQYF
CDR3 DNA: TGCGCCAGCAGCACGGGACTAGCGGGAGCATACGAGCAGTACTTC

clone size: -
J gene: TRBJ2-4
D gene: -
V gene: TRBV28
CDR3 protein: CASSCCLAKNIQYF
CDR3 DNA: TGTGCCAGCAGTTGTTGTCTAGCCAAAAACATTCAGTACTTC

clone size: -
J gene: TRBJ2-1
D gene: -
V gene: TRBV15
CDR3 protein: CATSSRDNEQFF
CDR3 DNA: TGTGCCACCAGCTCCCGGGACAATGAGCAGTTCTTC

clone size: -
J gene: TRBJ2-7
D gene: TRBD2
V gene: TRBV5-1
CDR3 protein: CASRTSAAYEQYF
CDR3 DNA: TGCGCCAGCAGGACTAGCGCTGCCTACGAGCAGTACTTC

clone size: -
J gene: TRBJ2-1
D gene: -
V gene: TRBV7-9
CDR3 protein: CSSSPTRGFSYNEQFF
CDR3 DNA: TGTTCCAGCAGTCCAACGCGAGGGTTCTCCTACAATGAGCAGTTCTTC

clone size: -
J gene: TRBJ2-1
D gene: -
V gene: TRBV6-1
CDR3 protein: CASSGVGDYNEQFF
CDR3 DNA: TGTGCCAGCAGTGGCGTCGGAGATTACAATGAGCAGTTCTTC

clone size: medium-sized
J gene: TRBJ1-5
D gene: -
V gene: TRBV27
CDR3 protein: CASGRRVGNQPQHF
CDR3 DNA: TGTGCCAGCGGGCGGAGGGTAGGCAATCAGCCCCAGCATTTT

clone size: -
J gene: TRBJ2-3
D gene: TRBD1
V gene: TRBV15
CDR3 protein: CANWTGRADTQYF
CDR3 DNA: TGTGCCAACTGGACAGGGCGCGCAGATACGCAGTATTTT

clone size: -
J gene: TRBJ2-7
D gene: TRBD1
V gene: TRBV27
CDR3 protein: CASRTGVLTGMNEQYF
CDR3 DNA: TGTGCCAGCAGGACAGGGGTCTTAACAGGGATGAACGAGCAGTACTTC

clone size: few
J gene: TRBJ2-3
D gene: TRBD2
V gene: TRBV9
CDR3 protein: CASSVGLAGGTEDTQYF
CDR3 DNA: TGTGCCAGCAGCGTAGGACTAGCGGGGGGGACAGAGGATACGCAGTATTTT

clone size: once
J gene: TRBJ2-3
D gene: -
V gene: TRBV25-1
CDR3 protein: CASSGLGPYTDTQYF
CDR3 DNA: TGTGCCAGCAGTGGCCTCGGTCCCTACACAGATACGCAGTATTTT

clone size: once
J gene: TRBJ2-3
D gene: -
V gene: TRBV7-3
CDR3 protein: CASSLVRQGRDTQYF
CDR3 DNA: TGTGCCAGCAGCTTAGTGCGTCAGGGTCGAGATACGCAGTATTTT

clone size: -
J gene: TRBJ1-3
D gene: -
V gene: TRBV9
CDR3 protein: CASSPRTGSGNTIYF
CDR3 DNA: TGTGCCAGCAGCCCCCGAACAGGTTCCGGAAACACCATATATTTT

clone size: -
J gene: TRBJ1-5
D gene: -
V gene: TRBV28
CDR3 protein: CASSFSGSWDGQPQHF
CDR3 DNA: TGTGCCAGCAGTTTCTCCGGGAGCTGGGACGGTCAGCCCCAGCATTTT

clone size: -
J gene: TRBJ1-2
D gene: TRBD1
V gene: TRBV2
CDR3 protein: CASTKFTSGGIYGYTF
CDR3 DNA: TGTGCCAGCACCAAGTTTACTTCAGGGGGGATCTATGGCTACACCTTC

clone size: -
J gene: TRBJ1-2
D gene: -
V gene: TRBV5-1
CDR3 protein: CASSSDSYGYTF
CDR3 DNA: TGCGCCAGCAGCTCCGACAGTTATGGCTACACCTTC

clone size: -
J gene: TRBJ2-7
D gene: TRBD1
V gene: TRBV11-2
CDR3 protein: CASSPLRTGRYEQYF
CDR3 DNA: TGTGCCAGCAGCCCACTTCGGACAGGACGCTACGAGCAGTACTTC